A selection of T cell receptor beta chains follows, all from one sample in a study of cytomegalovirus exposure and HLA in healthy donors. Only in-frame clones appear in the TCRdb table, and some are missing; sequencing was by immunoSEQ multiplex PCR. This repertoire shows approximately 120,000 clones, about nine tenths found once; its top ten account for more than 2%. Source material: PBMCs. The receptors were gathered from a young woman in good health and CMV-seronegative. The CDR3 runs from the conserved cysteine through the conserved F or W. Fields, in order: clone size, D gene, V gene, J gene, CDR3 DNA, CDR3 protein. A D gene is named only where the DNA matches it firmly. For some rows the clone size is stated as once, few or many, or as a class when expanded; others skip it.

size: .; D: .; V: TRBV18; J: TRBJ1-3; DNA: TGTGCCAGCTCACCGGGATTTGTAGGGGTGAACACCATATATTTT; CDR3: CASSPGFVGVNTIYF
size: .; D: .; V: TRBV15; J: TRBJ2-2; DNA: TGTGCCACCAGCAGGGTGAGGAATTCGAACACCGGGGAGCTGTTTTTT; CDR3: CATSRVRNSNTGELFF
size: .; D: TRBD1; V: TRBV11-2; J: TRBJ2-1; DNA: TGTGCCAGCAGCTTAGGTAGTCTAGGGACAGAGTCCTACAATGAGCAGTTCTTC; CDR3: CASSLGSLGTESYNEQFF
size: .; D: .; V: TRBV7-2; J: TRBJ2-1; DNA: TGTGCCAGCAGCTTATCCATGTCCTACAATGAGCAGTTCTTC; CDR3: CASSLSMSYNEQFF
size: few; D: .; V: TRBV7-8; J: TRBJ2-7; DNA: TGTGCCAGCAGCCTCAGAGGAGGCGGCTACGAGCAGTACTTC; CDR3: CASSLRGGGYEQYF
size: .; D: TRBD1; V: TRBV7-2; J: TRBJ2-5; DNA: TGTGCCAGCAGCCAAACCAGACAGGGACGGGAACAAGAGACCCAGTACTTC; CDR3: CASSQTRQGREQETQYF
size: .; D: TRBD1; V: TRBV28; J: TRBJ1-5; DNA: TGTGCCAGCAGTCTCCGACAGGGCGGTAGCAATCAGCCCCAGCATTTT; CDR3: CASSLRQGGSNQPQHF
size: .; D: .; V: TRBV6-5; J: TRBJ2-3; DNA: TGTGCCAGCAGCCGCGCCCGGGAAACAGATACGCAGTATTTT; CDR3: CASSRARETDTQYF
size: .; D: .; V: TRBV7-3; J: TRBJ2-3; DNA: TGTGCCAGCAGCCCTGAGGGACTGTTCACAGATACGCAGTATTTT; CDR3: CASSPEGLFTDTQYF
size: .; D: .; V: TRBV28; J: TRBJ1-2; DNA: TGTGCCAGCAGTTCCGGGACGCGGGACCTCTATGGCTACACCTTC; CDR3: CASSSGTRDLYGYTF
size: once; D: TRBD1; V: TRBV12-5; J: TRBJ2-6; DNA: TGTGCTAGTGGTTTGGAACAGGGGTCCGGGGCCAACGTCCTGACTTTC; CDR3: CASGLEQGSGANVLTF
size: .; D: TRBD2; V: TRBV30; J: TRBJ2-5; DNA: TGTGCCTGGAGTGGGGTGGCGGGAGCTGAGACCCAGTACTTC; CDR3: CAWSGVAGAETQYF
size: many; D: TRBD2; V: TRBV4-2; J: TRBJ2-3; DNA: TGTGCCAGCAGCCAAGATAGGGGCGGGGGGGCTGATACGCAGTATTTT; CDR3: CASSQDRGGGADTQYF
size: .; D: TRBD1; V: TRBV28; J: TRBJ2-7; DNA: TGTGCCAGCAGTGGGGGACAGGGGGCAATCTACGAGCAGTACTTC; CDR3: CASSGGQGAIYEQYF
size: .; D: .; V: TRBV6-6; J: TRBJ2-7; DNA: TGTGCCAGCAGTTACGACGCGGGACCCTTATACGAGCAGTACTTC; CDR3: CASSYDAGPLYEQYF
size: .; D: TRBD1; V: TRBV27; J: TRBJ1-2; DNA: TGTGCCAGCAGTTTGACAGGGAACTTCAACTATGGCTACACCTTC; CDR3: CASSLTGNFNYGYTF
size: .; D: TRBD1; V: TRBV7-8; J: TRBJ2-7; DNA: TGTGCCAGCAGGTCCTCCGGGACAGGGCCCAACGAGCAGTACTTC; CDR3: CASRSSGTGPNEQYF
size: .; D: .; V: TRBV28; J: TRBJ1-2; DNA: TGTGCCAGCACCATTCTCAGGGGAAAATCACCAAACTATGGCTACACCTTC; CDR3: CASTILRGKSPNYGYTF
size: .; D: TRBD1; V: TRBV11-3; J: TRBJ2-1; DNA: TGTGCCAGCAGCGGAAGGACAGGGGAGTATGGGGAATCTGAGCAGTTCTTC; CDR3: CASSGRTGEYGESEQFF
size: .; D: .; V: TRBV6-6; J: TRBJ1-2; DNA: TGTGCCAGCAGTCACATTCAGCGCCATTCGGATGGCTACACCTTC; CDR3: CASSHIQRHSDGYTF
size: .; D: TRBD1; V: TRBV23-1; J: TRBJ2-4; DNA: TGCGCCAGCAGTCAATCTACTAGTCGGACAGGGCGAAGTAAGAAAAACATTCAGTACTTC; CDR3: CASSQSTSRTGRSKKNIQYF
size: .; D: .; V: TRBV29-1; J: TRBJ2-3; DNA: TGCAGCGTTGAACGGCAGGGTAGCACAGATACGCAGTATTTT; CDR3: CSVERQGSTDTQYF
size: .; D: .; V: TRBV4-3; J: TRBJ2-7; DNA: TGCGCCAGCAGCCAAGAAGTCCGGGACAAGATGGGCGAGCAGTACTTC; CDR3: CASSQEVRDKMGEQYF
size: .; D: .; V: TRBV6-5; J: TRBJ2-4; DNA: TGTGCATCGTCCGGCAGGGCGAGAAACATTCAGTACTTC; CDR3: CASSGRARNIQYF
size: .; D: .; V: TRBV30; J: TRBJ2-2; DNA: TGTGCCTGGAGTATAAGCGGCACCGGGGAGCTGTTTTTT; CDR3: CAWSISGTGELFF
size: .; D: .; V: TRBV7-2; J: TRBJ2-1; DNA: TGTGCCAGCAGCTTAGTGTTCGGGTCCTACAATGAGCAGTTCTTC; CDR3: CASSLVFGSYNEQFF
size: .; D: .; V: TRBV7-8; J: TRBJ2-5; DNA: TGTGCCAGCAGCCGTTTGGGAGGAGGGCAAGAGACCCAGTACTTC; CDR3: CASSRLGGGQETQYF
size: few; D: TRBD2; V: TRBV7-3; J: TRBJ2-2; DNA: TGTGCCAGCAGCTTAAGTGCTAGCGGGATATACACCGGGGAGCTGTTTTTT; CDR3: CASSLSASGIYTGELFF
size: .; D: TRBD1; V: TRBV11-2; J: TRBJ2-5; DNA: TGTGCCAGCACCCAGGGGGCGGGCAACCAAGAGACCCAGTACTTC; CDR3: CASTQGAGNQETQYF
size: .; D: TRBD2; V: TRBV2; J: TRBJ2-1; DNA: TGTGCCAGCATTAGGGGACTAGCGGACTACAATGAGCAGTTCTTC; CDR3: CASIRGLADYNEQFF
size: once; D: .; V: TRBV30; J: TRBJ1-6; DNA: TGTGCCTGGAGTCTGAGCGGTGGGGGCAACACCCTCCACTTT; CDR3: CAWSLSGGGNTLHF
size: .; D: .; V: TRBV18; J: TRBJ2-7; DNA: TGTGCCAGCTCACCACCACAGGGTGGCGAGCAGTACTTC; CDR3: CASSPPQGGEQYF
size: .; D: .; V: TRBV28; J: TRBJ2-1; DNA: TGTGCCAGCAGTTTATCAGCCAGGGAGCAGTTCTTC; CDR3: CASSLSAREQFF
size: .; D: .; V: TRBV15; J: TRBJ1-6; DNA: TGTGCCACCAGCGAAACCTTAGGGACATTAAGTTCACCCCTCCACTTT; CDR3: CATSETLGTLSSPLHF
size: once; D: .; V: TRBV4-1; J: TRBJ1-5; DNA: TGCGCCAGCAGCCAAAAGTTGGACTCCCTCGGTGGCAATCAGCCCCAGCATTTT; CDR3: CASSQKLDSLGGNQPQHF
size: .; D: TRBD1; V: TRBV19; J: TRBJ1-6; DNA: TGTGCCAGTAGCGCCCTTCGACAGGGCGGAGGCAATCGGAATTCACCCCTCCACTTT; CDR3: CASSALRQGGGNRNSPLHF
size: .; D: .; V: TRBV11-3; J: TRBJ2-3; DNA: TGTGCCAGCAGCCCCCGTTATGAGGACAAGGTGTATTTT; CDR3: CASSPRYEDKVYF
size: .; D: TRBD1; V: TRBV30; J: TRBJ1-2; DNA: TGTGCCTGGAGTAGGGGCGGACAGGGCGGTTATGGCTACACCTTC; CDR3: CAWSRGGQGGYGYTF
size: .; D: .; V: TRBV1; J: TRBJ1-4; DNA: TGCACCAGCAGCCACAGACAGGGTAAACTGTTTTTT; CDR3: CTSSHRQGKLFF